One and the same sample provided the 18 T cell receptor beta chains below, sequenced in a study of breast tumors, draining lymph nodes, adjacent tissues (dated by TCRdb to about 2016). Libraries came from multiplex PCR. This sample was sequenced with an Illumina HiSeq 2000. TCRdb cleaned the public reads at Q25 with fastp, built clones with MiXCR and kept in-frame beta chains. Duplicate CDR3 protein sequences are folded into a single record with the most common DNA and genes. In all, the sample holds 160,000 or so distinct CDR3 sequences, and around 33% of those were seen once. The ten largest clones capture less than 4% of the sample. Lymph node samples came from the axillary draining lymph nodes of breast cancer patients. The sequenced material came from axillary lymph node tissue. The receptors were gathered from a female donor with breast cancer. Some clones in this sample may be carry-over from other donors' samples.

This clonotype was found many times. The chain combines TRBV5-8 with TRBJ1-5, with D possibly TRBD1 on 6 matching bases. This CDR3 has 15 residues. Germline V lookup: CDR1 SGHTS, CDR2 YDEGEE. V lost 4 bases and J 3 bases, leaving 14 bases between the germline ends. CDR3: CASSRGQILNQPQHF. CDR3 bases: TGTGCCAGCAGCCGCGGACAGATCCTCAATCAGCCCCAGCATTTT.

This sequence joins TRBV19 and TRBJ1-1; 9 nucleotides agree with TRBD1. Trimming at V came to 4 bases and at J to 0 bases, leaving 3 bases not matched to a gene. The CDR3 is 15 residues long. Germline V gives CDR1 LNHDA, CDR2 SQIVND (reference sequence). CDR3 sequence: CASSTGDRVNTEAFF. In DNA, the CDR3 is TGTGCCAGTAGTACTGGGGACAGGGTGAACACTGAAGCTTTCTTT.

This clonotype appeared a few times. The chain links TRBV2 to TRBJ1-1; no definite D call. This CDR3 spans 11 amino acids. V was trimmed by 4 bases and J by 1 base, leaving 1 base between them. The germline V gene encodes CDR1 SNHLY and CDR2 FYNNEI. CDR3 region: CASSANTEAFF. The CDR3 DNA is TGTGCCAGCAGTGCGAACACTGAAGCTTTCTTT.

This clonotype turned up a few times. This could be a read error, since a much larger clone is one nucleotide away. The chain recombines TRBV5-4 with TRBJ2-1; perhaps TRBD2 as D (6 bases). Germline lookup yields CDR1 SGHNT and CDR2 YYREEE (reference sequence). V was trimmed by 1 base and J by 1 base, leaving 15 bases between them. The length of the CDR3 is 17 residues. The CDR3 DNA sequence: TGTGCCAGCAGCTTGTTTGTCGCTGCGGGGTCCTACAATGAGCAGTTCTTC. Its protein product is CASSLFVAAGSYNEQFF. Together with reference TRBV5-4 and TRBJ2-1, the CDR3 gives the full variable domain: ETGVTQSPTHLIKTRGQQVTLRCSSQSGHNTVSWYQQALGQGPQFIFQYYREEENGRGNFPPRFSGLQFPNYSSELNVNALELDDSALYLCASSLFVAAGSYNEQFFGPGTRLTVL.

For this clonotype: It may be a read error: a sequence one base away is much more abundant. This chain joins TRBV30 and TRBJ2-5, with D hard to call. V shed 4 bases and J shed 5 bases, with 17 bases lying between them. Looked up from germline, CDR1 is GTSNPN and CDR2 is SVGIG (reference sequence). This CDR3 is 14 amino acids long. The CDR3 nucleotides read TGTGCCTGGAAGGGTGGCGTACGGCGGGAGACCCAGTACTTC. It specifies CAWKGGVRRETQYF.

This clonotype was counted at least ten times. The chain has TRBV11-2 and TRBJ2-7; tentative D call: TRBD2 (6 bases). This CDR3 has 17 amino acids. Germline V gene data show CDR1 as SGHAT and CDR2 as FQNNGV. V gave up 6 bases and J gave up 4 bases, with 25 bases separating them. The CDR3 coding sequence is TGTGCCAGCAGTCATAGCGGCCAACCCCTGCTAATTTACGAGCAGTACTTC. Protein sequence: CASSHSGQPLLIYEQYF.

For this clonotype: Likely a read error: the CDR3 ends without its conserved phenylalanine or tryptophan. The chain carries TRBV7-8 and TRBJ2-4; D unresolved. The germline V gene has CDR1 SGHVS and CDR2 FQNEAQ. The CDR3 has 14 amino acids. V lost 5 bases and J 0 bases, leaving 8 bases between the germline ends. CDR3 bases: TGTGCCAGCAGCCGAGATATAGCCAAAAACATTCAGTACCTC. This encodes CASSRDIAKNIQYL.

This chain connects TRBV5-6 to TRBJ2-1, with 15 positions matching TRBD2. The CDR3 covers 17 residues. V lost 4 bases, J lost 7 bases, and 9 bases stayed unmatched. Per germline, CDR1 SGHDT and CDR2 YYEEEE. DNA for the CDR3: TGTGCCAGCAGCAGGGGACTAGCGGGGGGACCCGAGAATGAGCAGTTCTTC. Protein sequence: CASSRGLAGGPENEQFF.

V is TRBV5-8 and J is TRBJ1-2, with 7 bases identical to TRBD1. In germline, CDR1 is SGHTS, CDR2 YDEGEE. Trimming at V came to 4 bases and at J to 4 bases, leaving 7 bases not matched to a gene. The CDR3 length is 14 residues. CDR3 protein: CASSRDRSIYGYTF. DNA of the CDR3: TGTGCCAGCAGCAGGGACAGATCAATCTATGGCTACACCTTC.

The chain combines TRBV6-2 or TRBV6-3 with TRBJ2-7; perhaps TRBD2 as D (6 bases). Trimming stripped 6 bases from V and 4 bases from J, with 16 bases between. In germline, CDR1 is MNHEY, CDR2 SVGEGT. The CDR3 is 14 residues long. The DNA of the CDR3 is TGTGCCAGCAGGACACGGAGGGTACCTTACGAGCAGTACTTC. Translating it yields CASRTRRVPYEQYF.

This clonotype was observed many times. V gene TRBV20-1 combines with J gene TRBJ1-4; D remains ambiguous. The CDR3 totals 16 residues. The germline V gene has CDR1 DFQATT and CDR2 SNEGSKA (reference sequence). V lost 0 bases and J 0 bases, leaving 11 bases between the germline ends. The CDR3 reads CSARDRVKATNEKLFF. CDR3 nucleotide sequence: TGCAGTGCTAGAGATAGAGTGAAAGCAACTAATGAAAAACTGTTTTTT.

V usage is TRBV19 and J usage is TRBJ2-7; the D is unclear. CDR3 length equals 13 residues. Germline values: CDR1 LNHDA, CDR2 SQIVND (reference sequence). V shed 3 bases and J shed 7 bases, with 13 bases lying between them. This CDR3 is CASSMQAGYEQYF. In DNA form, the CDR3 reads TGTGCCAGTAGTATGCAGGCAGGCTATGAGCAGTACTTC.

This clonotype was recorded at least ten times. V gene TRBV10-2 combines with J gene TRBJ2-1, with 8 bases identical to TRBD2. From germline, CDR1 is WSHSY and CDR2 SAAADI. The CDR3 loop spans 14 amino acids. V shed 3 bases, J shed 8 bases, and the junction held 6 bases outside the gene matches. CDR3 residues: CASSEVLAGYEQFF. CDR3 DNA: TGCGCCAGCAGTGAAGTTCTAGCGGGCTATGAGCAGTTCTTC.

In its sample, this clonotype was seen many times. This chain's CDR3 is CASSKGQGYSPLHF. In nucleotides, the CDR3 is TGTGCCAGTAGTAAGGGACAGGGGTACTCACCCCTCCACTTT. This chain connects TRBV19 to TRBJ1-6, with 10 nucleotides matching TRBD1. The germline V gene has CDR1 LNHDA and CDR2 SQIVND (reference sequence). The trim removed 4 bases at V and 10 bases at J, leaving 4 bases unmatched. The CDR3 length is 14 residues. Together with reference TRBV19 and TRBJ1-6, the CDR3 gives the full variable domain: DGGITQSPKYLFRKEGQNVTLSCEQNLNHDAMYWYRQDPGQGLRLIYYSQIVNDFQKGDIAEGYSVSREKKESFPLTVTSAQKNPTAFYLCASSKGQGYSPLHFGNGTRLTVT.

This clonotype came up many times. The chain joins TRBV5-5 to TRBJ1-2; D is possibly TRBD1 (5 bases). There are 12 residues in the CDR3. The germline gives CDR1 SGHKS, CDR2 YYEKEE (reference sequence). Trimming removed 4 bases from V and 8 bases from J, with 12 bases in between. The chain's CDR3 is CASSPGGGGYTF. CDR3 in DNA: TGTGCCAGCAGCCCCGGGGGTGGAGGCTACACCTTC.

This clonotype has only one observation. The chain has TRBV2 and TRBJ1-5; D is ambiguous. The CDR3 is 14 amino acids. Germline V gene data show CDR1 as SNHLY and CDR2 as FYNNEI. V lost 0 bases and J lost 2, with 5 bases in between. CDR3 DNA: TGTGCCAGCAGTGAAGCGCAGGGCAATCAGCCCCAGCATTTT. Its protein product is CASSEAQGNQPQHF.

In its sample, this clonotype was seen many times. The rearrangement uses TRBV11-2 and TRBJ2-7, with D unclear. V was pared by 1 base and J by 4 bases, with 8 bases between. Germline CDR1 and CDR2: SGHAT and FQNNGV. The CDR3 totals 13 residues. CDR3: CASSLGGVYEQYF. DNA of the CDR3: TGTGCCAGCAGCTTAGGGGGTGTTTACGAGCAGTACTTC.

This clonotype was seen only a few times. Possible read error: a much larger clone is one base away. The CDR3 DNA follows: TGTGCCAGCAGCTCCTTCCCCTACGCGCAGTACTTC. The encoded protein is CASSSFPYAQYF. The V gene is TRBV11-2, the J gene TRBJ2-7, with D hard to call. The CDR3 extends over 12 amino acids. Germline V gene sequence: CDR1 SGHAT, CDR2 FQNNGV.